This entry describes one T cell receptor beta chain. Its specificity is unknown. Method: immunoSEQ multiplex PCR; TCRdb's copy keeps in-frame clones and lacks some. Here the sample spans 15,000 or so clones, 60% to 80% being singletons. Germline-derived CDR1 and CDR2 are SGHNT and YYREEE (reference sequence). V was trimmed by 0 bases and J by 8 bases, leaving 11 bases between them. The CDR3 spans 14 residues. This sample was included in a study of somatic mutations in cytotoxic T cells in rheumatoid arthritis. The overall study: Blood from the patient (over 28 ml EDTA) was drawn right after diagnosis, pretreatment. Using a FACSAria II or Sony SH800, a portion of the V beta antibody-stained T-cell populations were flow-sorted at nearly 100% purity, and among those populations were V beta1+ cells that were then sequenced for TCRB.

The study's findings and limits: TRBV07's slight underrepresentation, observed in rheumatoid arthritis patients, lacked adjustment for multiple comparisons. The targets (antigens) of the expanded CD8+ clones were not known.

The TCR sequence derives from an adult with rheumatoid arthritis. Sequences were obtained from CD8+ T cells sorted from blood. The V call is TRBV5-4, the J call TRBJ1-4; D unclear. The CDR3 here is CASSLDGEGEKLFF. CDR3 nucleotides: TGTGCCAGCAGCTTGGATGGGGAAGGGGAAAAACTGTTTTTT.